This T cell receptor (beta chain) was sequenced during a study of CD8 T cells in ankylosing spondylitis. General study findings and limits: Matched synovial fluid from ankylosing spondylitis patients was reported to be enriched for disease-linked clones.

Germline assignment: CDR1 LNHNV and CDR2 YYDKDF (reference sequence). This CDR3 region has 16 residues. The V end was cut by 0 bases, the J end by 5 bases, with 16 bases between. Concerning this clonotype: The antigen is undetermined.

TCRdb used MiXCR to reprocess the 5' RACE reads, holding one entry per CDR3 protein. Seen here are just over 350,000 distinct CDR3 sequences, approximately 22% observed once, and the top ten hold approximately 14%. The chain has TRBV15 and TRBJ2-5, with D perhaps TRBD1 or TRBD2 (5 bases each). This TCR came from a male donor with ankylosing spondylitis or in good health (not recorded which). The sample was blood, either unsorted or a sorted T cell fraction (not recorded which). In DNA, the CDR3 is TGTGCCACCAGCAGAGATATGGGGACGGGCACTGAGACCCAGTACTTC. Translated, it gives CATSRDMGTGTETQYF.